This T cell receptor (beta chain) was identified in a study of shared clonotypes between healthy human individuals. V was clipped by 6 bases and J by 10 bases; unmatched bases: 12. The CDR3 is 13 amino acids. CDR1 is SQVTM and CDR2 is ANQGSEA in the germline V gene. Across several immunoSEQ plates, the genomic DNA of each subset was split evenly. Repertoires were generated with immunoSEQ multiplex PCR, while TCRdb's copy carries only in-frame clones and drops some. The table has 2.3 million or so clones, more than 80% seen once; the top ten hold 0.39%. The count of this clone is one. The sample comprised naive CD4+ T cells from PBMCs. Subset defined: CD45RA+ positively selected. The sequence came from a man between 18 and 35 years old in good health. Some clones in this sample may be carry-over from other donors' samples. This chain connects TRBV29-1 to TRBJ2-1; 7 bases align to TRBD1. Here the CDR3 DNA reads TGCAGCGTAACGGGACAGCCAAGACAGGAGCAGTTCTTC. Its translation: CSVTGQPRQEQFF.